The 14 T cell receptor beta chains listed next were all sequenced from one sample in a study of vaccination effects on CD4 cells after COVID-19. This table comes from immunoSEQ multiplex PCR, and its TCRdb copy is limited to in-frame clones, with some not included. The sample holds over 45,000 clones, less than 85% seen once. Culture proceeded for more than nine days, and CD4+ T cells were then isolated. Participants got two doses of BNT162b2 or mRNA-1273 vaccine. No antigen is known for these receptors. The specimen comprised CD4+ T cells from PBMCs cultured without peptide, sampled after COVID-19 vaccination. These TCRs come from a human donor who received a COVID-19 vaccine.

The chain combines TRBV18 with TRBJ1-2; unclear D gene. Germline CDR1 is KGHSH and CDR2 is LQKENI. V was clipped by 0 bases and J by 0 bases, with 14 bases between them. CDR3 length: 17 residues. The DNA of the CDR3 is TGTGCCAGCTCACCACCGGTGGGAGGCCTGACTAACTATGGCTACACCTTC. It translates to CASSPPVGGLTNYGYTF.

The sample holds a few counts of this clone. The chain is built from TRBV13 and TRBJ2-5; 15 bases align to TRBD2. This CDR3 has 17 amino acids. Per germline, CDR1 PRHDT and CDR2 FYEKMQ (reference sequence). J was trimmed by 5 bases and V by 2 bases; bases with no gene match: 6. In DNA form, the CDR3 reads TGTGCCAGCAGCTTATCCTGGACTAGCGGGGGGGTGGAGACCCAGTACTTC. Protein: CASSLSWTSGGVETQYF.

This chain connects TRBV18 to TRBJ1-2; D remains unclear. CDR1 and CDR2 from the germline V gene are KGHSH and LQKENI. Trimming removed 1 base at V and 5 bases at J, with 11 bases between. The CDR3 covers 14 residues. CDR3 DNA sequence: TGTGCCAGCTCACCACGCGCAGGCGATTATGGCTACACCTTC. This encodes CASSPRAGDYGYTF.

About this clone itself: The junction departs from germline at one end; a sequencing error may be responsible. The CDR3 is CASSRQSNSGVGTNVLTF. The CDR3 coding sequence is TGTGCCAGCAGCCGACAGTCCAACTCGGGGGTTGGGACCAACGTCCTGACTTTC. J is TRBJ2-6 and V is TRBV5-4; the D gene is possibly TRBD2 (6 bases). Germline lookup yields CDR1 SGHNT and CDR2 YYREEE (reference sequence). The CDR3 has 18 amino acids. The whole variable domain, filled in from reference TRBV5-4 and TRBJ2-6, reads ETGVTQSPTHLIKTRGQQVTLRCSSQSGHNTVSWYQQALGQGPQFIFQYYREEENGRGNFPPRFSGLQFPNYSSELNVNALELDDSALYLCASSRQSNSGVGTNVLTFGAGSRLTVL.

The chain combines TRBV4-1 with TRBJ2-5; D might be TRBD1 or TRBD2, each matching 5 bases. The V end lost 1 base, the J end lost 7 bases, and 19 bases lay between the germline ends. There are 16 residues in the CDR3. Germline V gene lookup returns CDR1 MGHRA and CDR2 YSYEKL. CDR3 DNA sequence: TGCGCCAGCAGCCAAGTAGGGACCATTCCCAAGGGGACCCAGTACTTC. Protein product: CASSQVGTIPKGTQYF.

This clone was observed a few times. The rearrangement uses TRBV6-5 and TRBJ1-1; no definite D call. The germline V gene has CDR1 MNHEY and CDR2 SVGAGI. The CDR3 consists of 15 residues. The V gene lost 8 bases and the J gene lost 0 bases, with 16 bases spanning the gap. CDR3 bases: TGTGCCAGCTTGGACTTCTTAACAGTGAACACTGAAGCTTTCTTT. Residues: CASLDFLTVNTEAFF.

The V call is TRBV6-5, the J call TRBJ2-1, with D maybe TRBD2 (5 bases). The CDR3 length is 16 residues. Germline CDR1 reads MNHEY; CDR2 reads SVGAGI. Trimming stripped 3 bases from V and 7 bases from J, with 19 bases between. Here the CDR3 DNA reads TGTGCCAGCAGTTATCTTGGGAGCCGCGATTGGAATGAGCAGTTCTTC. Amino acid sequence: CASSYLGSRDWNEQFF.

The chain joins TRBV30 to TRBJ2-4; 8 bases line up with TRBD1. CDR1 GTSNPN and CDR2 SVGIG come from the germline V gene (reference sequence). V was pared by 2 bases and J by 0 bases, with 9 bases of the junction left unmatched. The CDR3 is 17 residues long. The CDR3 DNA follows: TGTGCCTGGAGTACCGGGACAGGCCTTATAGCCAAAAACATTCAGTACTTC. It encodes CAWSTGTGLIAKNIQYF.

The rearrangement uses TRBV6-1 and TRBJ2-1; TRBD1 or TRBD2 may be the D gene (5 bases each). The germline CDR1 and CDR2 sequences are MNHNS and SASEGT. The CDR3 consists of 16 residues. Trimming left V 4 bases short and J 1 base short, with 14 bases between. The CDR3 loop reads CASSGGVTASYNEQFF. The CDR3, as DNA: TGTGCCAGCAGTGGAGGGGTTACCGCTTCCTACAATGAGCAGTTCTTC.

This clone showed up just a few times. The J gene is TRBJ1-2, the V gene TRBV5-1; D uncertain. Per the germline V gene, CDR1 is SGHRS and CDR2 is YFSETQ. The CDR3 runs 13 residues. V dropped 7 bases and J dropped 3 bases, with 13 bases sitting between them. CDR3 sequence: CASGRTGDYGYTF. The DNA of the CDR3 is TGCGCCAGCGGACGGACCGGAGACTATGGCTACACCTTC.

The J gene is TRBJ2-1, the V gene TRBV24-1; TRBD2 aligns across 11 bases. With 6 bases clipped from V and 9 bases from J, the junction kept 15 bases outside the gene matches. Germline lookup yields CDR1 KGHDR and CDR2 SFDVKD. The CDR3 has 17 residues. The chain's CDR3 is CATSPGWVAGGPGEQFF. For the CDR3, the DNA is TGTGCCACCAGTCCTGGCTGGGTAGCGGGAGGGCCCGGTGAGCAGTTCTTC.

The chain employs TRBV5-4 and TRBJ2-7, with 7 bases matching TRBD2. V lost 2 bases, J lost 0 bases, and 5 bases stayed unmatched. This CDR3 is 15 amino acids long. Germline V gene sequence: CDR1 SGHNT, CDR2 YYREEE (reference sequence). The CDR3 region is CASSFGGGSSYEQYF. The DNA for the CDR3 is TGTGCCAGCAGCTTTGGCGGGGGAAGCTCCTACGAGCAGTACTTC.

The CDR3 coding sequence is TGTGCCAGCGGGCTAGCGGGGGTAGACGGGACCTACGAGCAGTACTTC. It yields the protein CASGLAGVDGTYEQYF. V is TRBV2 and J is TRBJ2-7; 10 positions match TRBD2. The length of the CDR3 is 16 residues. Germline CDR1 is SNHLY and CDR2 is FYNNEI. J lost 2 bases, V lost 8 bases, and 12 bases had no gene match.

V is TRBV5-1 and J is TRBJ1-1, with D hard to call. From germline, CDR1 is SGHRS and CDR2 YFSETQ. This CDR3 comprises 13 residues. V was clipped by 0 bases and J by 1 base, with 4 bases between them. The CDR3 coding sequence is TGCGCCAGCAGCTTGGGCGGGAACACTGAAGCTTTCTTT. This gives the protein CASSLGGNTEAFF.